One and the same sample provided the 30 T cell receptor beta chains below, sequenced in a study of technical replicates of blood from a handful of donors. TCRdb's copy holds only in-frame clones and misses some; the assay was immunoSEQ multiplex PCR. The repertoire holds roughly 11,000 clones, with approximately 93% as singletons. Sample: PBMCs. These receptors were obtained from a human donor in good health.

The chain is built from TRBV28 and TRBJ2-1; no clear D. Germline CDR1 and CDR2: MDHEN and SYDVKM. Trimming took off 2 bases at V and 9 bases at J, with 11 bases between the two ends. The CDR3 runs 13 residues. The CDR3: CASSLGSRIEQFF. CDR3 DNA: TGTGCCAGCAGTTTAGGCTCCCGTATTGAGCAGTTCTTC.

This clone has only a few counts. V is TRBV2 and J is TRBJ2-1; 16 nucleotides agree with TRBD2. The junction had 2 bases not matched to a gene; V was cut back by 8 bases and J by 7 bases. This CDR3 has 14 residues. The germline CDR1 and CDR2 sequences are SNHLY and FYNNEI. As DNA, the CDR3 is TGTGCCAGCCTGGGACTAGCGGGAGGGAATGAGCAGTTCTTC. This codes for CASLGLAGGNEQFF.

In this sample, this clone turned up once. This chain joins TRBV5-8 and TRBJ2-7; 12 bases match TRBD1. The CDR3 has 14 amino acids. The trim removed 4 bases at V and 7 bases at J, leaving 6 bases unmatched. Germline V CDR1 and CDR2: SGHTS, YDEGEE. The CDR3 sequence: CASSVGQGAGEQYF. CDR3 in DNA: TGTGCCAGCAGCGTGGGACAGGGGGCAGGTGAGCAGTACTTC.

The rearrangement joins TRBV18 to TRBJ2-5; 8 bases are a match to TRBD2. The CDR3 totals 15 residues. V lost 4 bases and J lost 7; bases outside the gene matches: 11. Germline CDR1 reads KGHSH; CDR2 reads LQKENI. The CDR3 DNA follows: TGTGCCAGCTCACGACTACCGGGACTAGACGGGACCCAGTACTTC. The encoded protein is CASSRLPGLDGTQYF.

The chain carries TRBV27 and TRBJ2-1; the D is unclear. This CDR3 is 15 amino acids long. Looked up from germline, CDR1 is MNHEY and CDR2 is SMNVEV (reference sequence). With 2 bases removed from V and 6 bases from J, the gap between germline ends came to 14 bases. This CDR3 reads CASSLQVYSPNEQFF. The DNA for the CDR3 is TGTGCCAGCAGTTTACAGGTATACAGTCCCAATGAGCAGTTCTTC.

The chain uses TRBV5-6 and TRBJ2-7; 9 nucleotides align to TRBD1. V was pared by 4 bases and J by 4 bases, with 12 bases of the junction left unmatched. Germline V gives CDR1 SGHDT, CDR2 YYEEEE. The CDR3 sequence is 16 residues long. The CDR3 DNA sequence: TGTGCCAGCAGCAGGGGGGACAGGGTGCACTCTTACGAGCAGTACTTC. It codes for CASSRGDRVHSYEQYF.

The rearrangement joins TRBV13 to TRBJ2-1; 14 bases are a match to TRBD2. Trimming at V came to 5 bases and at J to 12 bases, leaving 18 bases not matched to a gene. The germline V gene encodes CDR1 PRHDT and CDR2 FYEKMQ (reference sequence). The CDR3 is 18 residues long. In nucleotides, the CDR3 is TGTGCCAGCAGCCTAGCTCTGTTAGGGACTAGCGGGAGAGAAGGGCAGTTCTTC. Its translation: CASSLALLGTSGREGQFF.

The V and J genes are TRBV19 and TRBJ2-5; 8 bases are a match to TRBD2. The ends lost 5 bases at V and 0 bases at J; junction bases unmatched: 8. The CDR3 has 16 residues. Per germline, CDR1 LNHDA and CDR2 SQIVND (reference sequence). This chain's CDR3 is CASSVGGSGNQETQYF. CDR3 in DNA: TGTGCCAGTAGTGTCGGGGGTAGCGGGAACCAAGAGACCCAGTACTTC.

The V call is TRBV4-2, the J call TRBJ2-5, with D perhaps matching TRBD2 (6 bases). The CDR3 runs 19 residues. Germline V CDR1 and CDR2: LGHNA, YNFKEQ. V was pared by 0 bases and J by 0 bases, with 20 bases between. CDR3: CASSQDRVLDYPYQETQYF. The CDR3 DNA reads as TGTGCCAGCAGCCAAGATAGAGTCTTGGACTACCCTTACCAAGAGACCCAGTACTTC.

This chain connects TRBV27 to TRBJ2-5; 7 bases map to TRBD2. The junction had 10 bases not matched to a gene; V was cut back by 2 bases and J by 4 bases. CDR1 is MNHEY, CDR2 SMNVEV, per germline (reference sequence). The CDR3 has 16 residues. The CDR3, as DNA: TGTGCCAGCAGTTTAATTGGGTTTGCGGGAGTAGAGACCCAGTACTTC. Its translation: CASSLIGFAGVETQYF.

The rearrangement links TRBV2 to TRBJ1-1; no firm D call. V was cut by 6 bases and J by 0 bases, with 8 bases left in between. The CDR3 spans 13 residues. Germline-derived CDR1 and CDR2 are SNHLY and FYNNEI. The CDR3 region has the DNA TGTGCCAGCAGGGTCGGGTTGAACACTGAAGCTTTCTTT. Translation: CASRVGLNTEAFF.

The J gene is TRBJ2-3, the V gene TRBV29-1, with TRBD2 matching over 7 bases. J lost 3 bases, V lost 5 bases, and 5 bases had no gene match. Germline CDR1 is SQVTM and CDR2 is ANQGSEA. This CDR3 region has 13 residues. This chain's CDR3 is CSVPREQTDTQYF. The CDR3 region has the DNA TGCAGCGTTCCGCGGGAGCAAACAGATACGCAGTATTTT.

The rearrangement links TRBV6-1 to TRBJ1-2, with 9 bases matching TRBD1. CDR1 is MNHNS and CDR2 is SASEGT in the germline V gene. V lost 7 bases, J lost 4 bases, and 1 base stayed unmatched. This CDR3 spans 12 amino acids. This CDR3 reads CASTGQGYGYTF. CDR3 in DNA: TGTGCCAGCACGGGACAGGGCTATGGCTACACCTTC.

This chain joins TRBV25-1 and TRBJ1-2; D call uncertain. The CDR3 runs to 14 residues. Germline loops: CDR1 MGHDK, CDR2 SYGVNS. Trimming cost V 3 bases and J 5 bases, with 13 bases left between them. Written as DNA, the CDR3 is TGTGCCAGCAGTGATTCTTTGGGAGCGTATGGCTACACCTTC. Translated, it gives CASSDSLGAYGYTF.

The rearrangement links TRBV11-1 to TRBJ2-1, with TRBD2 identical over 9 bases. Trimming removed 4 bases from V and 3 bases from J; junction bases left unmatched: 4. This CDR3 is built from 15 residues. The germline V gene encodes CDR1 SGHAT and CDR2 FQDESV (reference sequence). The CDR3 coding sequence is TGTGCCAGCAGCTCGGGGACTAGCTACTACAATGAGCAGTTCTTC. Protein: CASSSGTSYYNEQFF.

V gene TRBV29-1 combines with J gene TRBJ2-1, with 7 bases aligning to TRBD2. V shed 7 bases, J shed 1 base, and the junction held 7 bases outside the gene matches. The length of the CDR3 is 14 residues. CDR1 and CDR2 (germline): SQVTM, ANQGSEA. The CDR3 loop reads CSGGLVESYNEQFF. The CDR3 nucleotides are TGCAGCGGAGGACTAGTGGAATCCTACAATGAGCAGTTCTTC.

The rearrangement links TRBV11-2 to TRBJ2-3, with D perhaps TRBD1 (6 bases). The CDR3 is 16 amino acids. V lost 4 bases and J 3 bases, leaving 17 bases between the germline ends. The V gene's germline CDR1 is SGHAT and CDR2 FQNNGV. The CDR3: CASSWGLDSLTDTQYF. CDR3 coding DNA: TGTGCCAGCAGCTGGGGTCTGGACAGTCTAACAGATACGCAGTATTTT.

V is TRBV30 and J is TRBJ2-3, with 7 bases fitting TRBD2. Losses at the gene ends were 3 bases for V and 2 bases for J; bases not matched to a gene: 5. Germline V CDR1 and CDR2: GTSNPN, SVGIG (reference sequence). The CDR3 covers 14 residues. In nucleotides, the CDR3 is TGTGCCTGGAGACCGGGACTACACACAGATACGCAGTATTTT. Its protein is CAWRPGLHTDTQYF.

There are a few counts of this clone. This chain links TRBV6-5 with TRBJ2-7; TRBD2 agrees at 10 bases. The length of the CDR3 is 14 residues. From germline, CDR1 is MNHEY and CDR2 SVGAGI. Trimming cost V 8 bases and J 6 bases; bases outside gene matches: 10. CDR3: CASGHSGGLGEQYF. The CDR3 nucleotides read TGTGCCAGCGGACATAGCGGGGGGCTCGGCGAGCAGTACTTC.

The chain uses TRBV5-1 and TRBJ1-1, with a tentative D call TRBD1 (5 bases). The V and J ends lost 4 bases and 3 bases respectively, with 22 bases between them. The CDR3 has 17 residues. The germline V gene has CDR1 SGHRS and CDR2 YFSETQ. DNA of the CDR3: TGCGCCAGCAGCCCTCCCCAGGGTAATTTATTTTACACTGAAGCTTTCTTT. This sequence encodes CASSPPQGNLFYTEAFF.

This rearrangement joins TRBV7-8 to TRBJ1-5; 7 nucleotides line up with TRBD1. After removal of 4 bases from V and 7 bases from J, the junction contained 10 bases not matched to a gene. Germline CDR1 and CDR2: SGHVS and FQNEAQ. This CDR3 contains 15 residues. CDR3 protein: CASSSLPGTDQPQHF. CDR3 bases: TGTGCCAGCAGCTCGTTACCCGGGACAGACCAGCCCCAGCATTTT.

The V call is TRBV7-9, the J call TRBJ2-5; 7 positions match TRBD2. Germline V lookup: CDR1 SEHNR, CDR2 FQNEAQ (reference sequence). The ends lost 2 bases at V and 5 bases at J; junction bases unmatched: 5. This CDR3 region has 14 residues. The CDR3 sequence: CASSLQGLGETQYF. CDR3 sequence (DNA): TGTGCCAGCAGCTTACAAGGACTAGGGGAGACCCAGTACTTC.

The V call is TRBV21-1, the J call TRBJ2-7; the table gives TRBD1 as D, unverified against the DNA. TRBV21-1 represents a pseudogene. This CDR3 contains 17 residues. CDR3 residues: CASSTSLQVLSSYEQYF. The CDR3 DNA reads TGTGCCAGCAGCACGAGCCTTCAGGTCTTAAGCTCCTACGAGCAGTACTTC.

The V gene is TRBV5-6, the J gene TRBJ2-5, with D perhaps TRBD1 (5 bases). V shed 3 bases and J shed 0 bases, with 9 bases lying between them. Germline V CDR1 and CDR2: SGHDT, YYEEEE. The CDR3 runs 14 residues. The CDR3 protein is CASSYTGYQETQYF. In DNA, the CDR3 is TGTGCCAGCAGCTATACAGGATACCAAGAGACCCAGTACTTC.

The chain uses TRBV5-1 and TRBJ2-3; D is possibly TRBD2 (6 bases). CDR3 size: 15 residues. V shed 2 bases and J shed 5 bases, with 15 bases lying between them. From germline, CDR1 is SGHRS and CDR2 YFSETQ. This CDR3 reads CASSLTGVGGDTQYF. CDR3 bases: TGCGCCAGCAGCTTAACGGGAGTTGGAGGAGATACGCAGTATTTT.

The V gene is TRBV5-4, the J gene TRBJ1-1, with D hard to call. V gave up 1 base and J gave up 11 bases, with 18 bases separating them. Germline V CDR1 and CDR2: SGHNT, YYREEE (reference sequence). The CDR3 length is 14 residues. The CDR3 loop is CASSLYQEPFTAFF. The CDR3 DNA reads as TGTGCCAGCAGCTTGTACCAGGAACCCTTTACGGCTTTCTTT.

The genes are TRBV5-1 and TRBJ2-3, with TRBD2 matching 15 bases. Trimming cost V 4 bases and J 0 bases; bases outside gene matches: 6. Germline V gene data show CDR1 as SGHRS and CDR2 as YFSETQ. The CDR3 is 18 residues long. CDR3: CASSTGTSGRLSTDTQYF. CDR3 bases: TGCGCCAGCAGCACCGGGACTAGCGGGAGGTTGAGCACAGATACGCAGTATTTT.

The chain has TRBV27 and TRBJ2-7; perhaps TRBD2 as D (6 bases). The V gene's germline CDR1 is MNHEY and CDR2 SMNVEV (reference sequence). The CDR3 runs to 14 residues. The germline V and J ends were trimmed by 4 bases and 0 bases, with 10 bases remaining between them. Here the CDR3 DNA reads TGTGCCAGCAGTTCCCGGGGAGGCTCCTACGAGCAGTACTTC. Its translation is CASSSRGGSYEQYF.

The chain uses TRBV9 and TRBJ1-4, with 9 bases that match TRBD1. V lost 5 bases, J lost 8 bases, and 7 bases stayed unmatched. This CDR3 contains 14 residues. Looked up from germline, CDR1 is SGDLS and CDR2 is YYNGEE. The CDR3 sequence is CASSGQGRGEKLFF. The DNA of the CDR3 is TGTGCCAGCAGTGGACAGGGGCGGGGGGAAAAACTGTTTTTT.

The chain joins TRBV6-1 to TRBJ1-4; 7 bases match TRBD1. V lost 6 bases and J lost 5; bases outside the gene matches: 9. Germline V gene sequence: CDR1 MNHNS, CDR2 SASEGT. The CDR3 has 15 amino acids. This chain's CDR3 is CASSTAGQLNEKLFF. CDR3 in DNA: TGTGCCAGCAGCACCGCGGGACAGTTAAATGAAAAACTGTTTTTT.